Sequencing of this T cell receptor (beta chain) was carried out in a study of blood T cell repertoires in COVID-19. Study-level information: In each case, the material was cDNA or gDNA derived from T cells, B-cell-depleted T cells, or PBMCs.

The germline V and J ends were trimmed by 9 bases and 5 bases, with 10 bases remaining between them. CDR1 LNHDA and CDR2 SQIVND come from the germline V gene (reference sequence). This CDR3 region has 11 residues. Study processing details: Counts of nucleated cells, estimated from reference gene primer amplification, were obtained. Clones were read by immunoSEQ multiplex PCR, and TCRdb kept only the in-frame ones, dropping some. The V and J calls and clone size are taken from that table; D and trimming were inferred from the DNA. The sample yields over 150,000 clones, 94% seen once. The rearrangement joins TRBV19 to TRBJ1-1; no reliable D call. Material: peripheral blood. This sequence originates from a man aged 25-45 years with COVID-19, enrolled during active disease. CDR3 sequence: CASPSRTEAFF. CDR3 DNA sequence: TGTGCCAGCCCGTCTCGGACTGAAGCTTTCTTT.